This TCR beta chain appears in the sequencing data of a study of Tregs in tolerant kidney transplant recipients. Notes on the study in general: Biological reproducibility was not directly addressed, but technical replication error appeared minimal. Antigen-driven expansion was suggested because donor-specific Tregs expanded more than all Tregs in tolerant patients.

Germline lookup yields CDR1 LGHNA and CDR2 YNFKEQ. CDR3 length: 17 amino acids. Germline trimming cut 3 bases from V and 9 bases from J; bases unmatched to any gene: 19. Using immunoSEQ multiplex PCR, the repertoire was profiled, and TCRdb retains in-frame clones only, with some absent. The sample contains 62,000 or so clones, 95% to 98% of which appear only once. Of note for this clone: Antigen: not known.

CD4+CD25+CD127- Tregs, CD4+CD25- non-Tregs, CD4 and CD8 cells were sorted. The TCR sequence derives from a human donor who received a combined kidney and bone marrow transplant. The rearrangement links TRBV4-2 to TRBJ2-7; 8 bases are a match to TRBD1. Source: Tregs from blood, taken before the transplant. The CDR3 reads CASSHNVLGTGSVGQYF. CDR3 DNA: TGTGCCAGCAGCCATAACGTGCTCGGGACAGGATCCGTGGGGCAGTACTTC.